This TCR beta chain was sequenced in a study of T cell responses to AZD1222 COVID-19 vaccine. On this clone: Its specificity is not known.

Only in-frame clones appear in the TCRdb table, and some are missing; sequencing was by immunoSEQ multiplex PCR. The table shows 95,000 to 130,000 clones, with 87% occurring only once. Study-wide results and caveats: When two AZD1222 doses had been given, Spike-specific TCR breadth and depth rose.

CDR3 length equals 13 residues. Trimming stripped 6 bases from V and 1 base from J, with 8 bases between. Germline V CDR1 and CDR2: MGHRA, YSYEKL. The chain combines TRBV4-1 with TRBJ2-3; D call uncertain. The input for sequencing was peripheral blood, taken on day 0 of AZD1222 vaccination. This TCR derives from an adult in good health. DNA for the CDR3: TGCGCCAGCAGTTCTCCCCGCACAGATACGCAGTATTTT. Translating gives CASSSPRTDTQYF.